The T cell receptor beta chain under discussion was sequenced for a study of cytomegalovirus exposure and HLA in healthy donors. Study-level points and caveats: The study labeled 164 TCR beta chains cytomegalovirus-associated. There were some public TCRs occurring in many donors, but most TCR sequences were rare.

Trimming took 10 bases from V and 0 from J, leaving 13 bases between them. This CDR3 comprises 14 residues. CDR1 and CDR2 (germline): SNHLY, FYNNEI. Only in-frame clones appear in the TCRdb table, and some are missing; sequencing was by immunoSEQ multiplex PCR. Among about 55,000 clones listed, 80% to 95% were seen once. This clone was seen a few times. No antigen is known for it. Sample: PBMCs. The sequence came from a man aged 18 to 30 in good health and CMV-seronegative. The chain joins TRBV2 to TRBJ1-5; D might be TRBD1 (6 bases). The CDR3 region is CATARQVSNQPQHF. The CDR3 DNA sequence: TGTGCCACCGCACGACAGGTTAGCAATCAGCCCCAGCATTTT.